The 19 T cell receptor beta chains reported below all come from one sample, sequenced in a study of blood T cell repertoires in COVID-19. Assay used: immunoSEQ multiplex PCR; TCRdb lists only in-frame clones, some missing. The sample shows about 440,000 clones, 88% of them seen only once. Sequenced material: peripheral blood. These receptor sequences come from a woman aged 45-65 years with COVID-19, enrolled during active disease.

Of note for this clone: The identical CDR3 is also encoded by other nucleotide sequences in the sample. This CDR3 is CASSPWTLNTEAFF. The CDR3 DNA reads as TGTGCCAGTAGTCCCTGGACACTGAACACTGAAGCTTTCTTT. This chain links TRBV19 with TRBJ1-1; TRBD1 might be the D (5 bases). The CDR3 has 14 residues. CDR1 LNHDA and CDR2 SQIVND come from the germline V gene (reference sequence). Deletions cut 5 bases from V and 0 bases from J, with 10 bases between.

J is TRBJ1-4 and V is TRBV12-3 or TRBV12-4; TRBD1 matches 7 bases. The CDR3 extends over 12 amino acids. The V segment lost 2 bases and the J segment 10 bases; nucleotides outside the gene matches: 1. The CDR3 loop is CASSLPGGKLFF. CDR3 nucleotides: TGTGCCAGCAGTTTACCAGGGGGAAAACTGTTTTTT.

The chain links TRBV30 to TRBJ2-7; TRBD2 matches at 13 bases. J lost 4 bases, V lost 0 bases, and 12 bases had no gene match. The CDR3 runs to 18 residues. Germline CDR1 GTSNPN, CDR2 SVGIG (reference sequence). CDR3 nucleotides: TGTGCCTGGAGTGTGTGGACTAGCGGGGGCCCCTATCCATACGAGCAGTACTTC. Protein: CAWSVWTSGGPYPYEQYF.

V gene TRBV19 combines with J gene TRBJ1-2, with D perhaps matching TRBD1 (5 bases). The germline gives CDR1 LNHDA, CDR2 SQIVND (reference sequence). The CDR3 consists of 13 residues. Between the trimmed V and J ends, which lost 2 bases and 6 bases, there was a span of 10 bases. The CDR3 nucleotides read TGTGCCAGTAGTATAAACAGGTTCGATGGCTACACCTTC. It codes for CASSINRFDGYTF. Full variable domain (missing parts from reference TRBV19 and TRBJ1-2): DGGITQSPKYLFRKEGQNVTLSCEQNLNHDAMYWYRQDPGQGLRLIYYSQIVNDFQKGDIAEGYSVSREKKESFPLTVTSAQKNPTAFYLCASSINRFDGYTFGSGTRLTVV.

As DNA, the CDR3 is TGTGCCAGTAGTGGTAGCAGGGGCGACCCCCAGCATTTT. Translated, it gives CASSGSRGDPQHF. V usage is TRBV19 and J usage is TRBJ1-5; D may be TRBD1 (6 bases). V was trimmed by 5 bases and J by 10 bases, leaving 15 bases between them. The germline V gene has CDR1 LNHDA and CDR2 SQIVND (reference sequence). The CDR3 runs to 13 residues.

The chain employs TRBV27 and TRBJ1-4, with D perhaps TRBD1 (5 bases). This CDR3 is 13 amino acids long. Looked up from germline, CDR1 is MNHEY and CDR2 is SMNVEV (reference sequence). Trimming stripped 8 bases from V and 5 bases from J, with 12 bases between. CDR3: CASCGGLNEKLFF. The CDR3 coding sequence is TGTGCCAGCTGCGGGGGTTTGAATGAAAAACTGTTTTTT.

This chain links TRBV3-1 (or the pseudogene TRBV3-2) with TRBJ2-3; possible D gene TRBD1, 5 bases. There are 13 residues in the CDR3. Trimming removed 1 base from V and 8 bases from J, with 10 bases in between. Germline V gene sequence: CDR1 LGHDT, CDR2 YNNKEL (reference sequence). CDR3 nucleotides: TGTGCCAGCAGCCAAGTAAAGGGGCCTACGCAGTATTTT. Its translation is CASSQVKGPTQYF.

This clone has more than one count but fewer than ten. The rearrangement uses TRBV4-2 and TRBJ1-5; D is uncertain. This CDR3 comprises 15 residues. The germline V gene has CDR1 LGHNA and CDR2 YNFKEQ. V lost 0 bases and J 0 bases, leaving 6 bases between the germline ends. The CDR3 nucleotides are TGTGCCAGCAGCCAAGAACAGTATAGCAATCAGCCCCAGCATTTT. It specifies CASSQEQYSNQPQHF.

J is TRBJ2-7 and V is TRBV5-1; TRBD2 is a possible D gene (5 bases). The germline V gene encodes CDR1 SGHRS and CDR2 YFSETQ. The CDR3 is 12 amino acids. The V and J ends lost 0 bases and 6 bases respectively, with 7 bases between them. The CDR3: CASSLVGSEQYF. CDR3 nucleotides: TGCGCCAGCAGCTTGGTAGGGAGCGAGCAGTACTTC.

The gene calls are TRBV6-5 and TRBJ1-2; D is unclear. Trimming cost V 7 bases and J 10 bases, with 22 bases left between them. The germline V gene has CDR1 MNHEY and CDR2 SVGAGI. The CDR3 loop spans 14 amino acids. The CDR3 region is CASTPTGGRAVYTF. The CDR3 coding sequence is TGTGCCAGCACCCCGACCGGAGGGCGTGCTGTCTACACCTTC.

The chain employs TRBV18 and TRBJ1-2; D is ambiguous. The V end lost 3 bases, the J end lost 5 bases, and 13 bases lay between the germline ends. The germline gives CDR1 KGHSH, CDR2 LQKENI. The CDR3 spans 14 residues. The CDR3, as DNA: TGTGCCAGCTCACCCGCCGAGGGCCGTTATGGCTACACCTTC. Amino acid sequence: CASSPAEGRYGYTF.

This clone has more than one count but fewer than ten. V usage is TRBV30 and J usage is TRBJ1-1, with D tentatively TRBD1 (6 bases). The CDR3 is made up of 13 amino acids. Deletions cut 5 bases from V and 3 bases from J, with 13 bases between. The V gene's germline CDR1 is GTSNPN and CDR2 SVGIG (reference sequence). The CDR3 reads CAWAHRAHTEAFF. Written as DNA, the CDR3 is TGTGCCTGGGCCCACAGGGCCCACACTGAAGCTTTCTTT.

The CDR3 DNA reads as TGTGCCATCAGTGAGAGGGGTAGCGGGGGAGGCGGTGAGCAGTTCTTC. Translated: CAISERGSGGGGEQFF. The chain joins TRBV10-3 to TRBJ2-1, with TRBD2 matching 9 bases. The V and J ends lost 2 bases and 9 bases, in that order; junction bases with no gene match: 11. Germline V CDR1 and CDR2: ENHRY, SYGVKD. The CDR3 consists of 16 residues.

In regard to this clone: At the DNA level, this CDR3 is encoded by other sequences in the same sample as well. The V gene is TRBV30, the J gene TRBJ1-2; weak D call: TRBD1 (5 bases). CDR3 length equals 12 residues. CDR1 GTSNPN and CDR2 SVGIG come from the germline V gene (reference sequence). V was pared by 1 base and J by 3 bases, with 6 bases between. The CDR3 region is CAWSGGDYGYTF. In DNA form, the CDR3 reads TGTGCCTGGAGTGGGGGGGACTATGGCTACACCTTC.

The rearrangement uses TRBV6-5 and TRBJ1-1; D uncertain. V dropped 2 bases and J dropped 1 base, with 8 bases sitting between them. The germline CDR1 and CDR2 sequences are MNHEY and SVGAGI. The CDR3 is made up of 14 amino acids. The DNA of the CDR3 is TGTGCCAGCAGTTACGAGGCCCGGAACACTGAAGCTTTCTTT. It codes for CASSYEARNTEAFF.

Notes on this clone: This sample also contains other DNA sequences that code for the same CDR3. This chain links TRBV18 with TRBJ1-2; 7 bases are a match to TRBD1. The CDR3 runs 14 residues. With V trimmed by 2 bases and J by 2 bases, 2 bases remained unmatched. Germline-derived CDR1 and CDR2 are KGHSH and LQKENI. The CDR3, as DNA: TGTGCCAGCTCACCAGGGACAGCAAACTATGGCTACACCTTC. Protein: CASSPGTANYGYTF.

V is TRBV6-5 and J is TRBJ2-3; TRBD1 might be the D (6 bases). This CDR3 region has 14 residues. CDR1 is MNHEY, CDR2 SVGAGI, per germline. Trimming pared 5 bases from V and 2 bases from J, leaving 11 bases between. CDR3 sequence: CASSQQGFTDTQYF. The CDR3 DNA sequence: TGTGCCAGCAGTCAACAGGGCTTCACAGATACGCAGTATTTT.

This chain joins TRBV28 and TRBJ2-7; 13 nucleotides line up with TRBD2. Germline V gene lookup returns CDR1 MDHEN and CDR2 SYDVKM. V gave up 7 bases and J gave up 0 bases; unmatched junction bases: 12. CDR3 length: 18 residues. In DNA, the CDR3 is TGTGCCAGCACCTTAAGGGGACTAGCGGGGCCGTCCTCCTACGAGCAGTACTTC. Protein product: CASTLRGLAGPSSYEQYF.

The chain combines TRBV20-1 with TRBJ1-1; 8 bases are a match to TRBD1. J gave up 1 base and V 4 bases, and 2 bases lay outside the gene matches. The CDR3 runs 13 residues. The germline CDR1 and CDR2 sequences are DFQATT and SNEGSKA (reference sequence). The CDR3 DNA is TGCAGTGCTATTGACAGGGGGAACACTGAAGCTTTCTTT. Translating it yields CSAIDRGNTEAFF.